The T cell receptor beta chain under discussion was sequenced for a study of OX40 agonist ivuxolimab in advanced cancers. Germline loops: CDR1 SQVTM, CDR2 ANQGSEA. CDR3 length equals 11 residues. Trimming pared 3 bases from V and 2 bases from J, leaving 5 bases between. Blood was sampled at baseline, cycle 4 day 1, and cycle 7 day 1. Assay used: immunoSEQ multiplex PCR; TCRdb lists only in-frame clones, some missing. The sample consists of approximately 50,000 clones, roughly nine tenths of them appearing once. This clonotype originated in an adult with an advanced solid tumor such as melanoma, head and neck, liver or kidney cancer. This chain joins TRBV29-1 and TRBJ2-7; the D gene is possibly TRBD2 (5 bases). This material consisted of CD4+ or CD8+ T cells sorted from blood, taken in a trial of the OX40 agonist ivuxolimab. The CDR3 DNA sequence: TGCAGCGTTGAGCGGGCCTACGAGCAGTACTTC. It yields the protein CSVERAYEQYF.